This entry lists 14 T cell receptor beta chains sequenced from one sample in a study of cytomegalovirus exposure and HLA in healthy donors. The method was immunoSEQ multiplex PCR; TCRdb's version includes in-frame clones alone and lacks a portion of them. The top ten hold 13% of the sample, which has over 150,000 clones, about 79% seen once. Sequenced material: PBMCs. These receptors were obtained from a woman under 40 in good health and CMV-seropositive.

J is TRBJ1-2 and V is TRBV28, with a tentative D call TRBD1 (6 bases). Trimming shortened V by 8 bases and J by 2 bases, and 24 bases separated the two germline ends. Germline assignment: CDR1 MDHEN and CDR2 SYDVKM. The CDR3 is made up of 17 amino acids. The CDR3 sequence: CASFSAGRGRLNYGYTF. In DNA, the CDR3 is TGTGCCAGCTTTTCCGCGGGGCGGGGGCGGTTGAACTATGGCTACACCTTC.

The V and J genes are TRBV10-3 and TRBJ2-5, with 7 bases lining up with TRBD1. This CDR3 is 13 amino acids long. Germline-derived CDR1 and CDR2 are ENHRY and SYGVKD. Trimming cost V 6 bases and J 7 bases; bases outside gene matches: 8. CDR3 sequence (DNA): TGTGCCATCAGGGGTGACAGGGAAGGGACCCAGTACTTC. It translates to CAIRGDREGTQYF.

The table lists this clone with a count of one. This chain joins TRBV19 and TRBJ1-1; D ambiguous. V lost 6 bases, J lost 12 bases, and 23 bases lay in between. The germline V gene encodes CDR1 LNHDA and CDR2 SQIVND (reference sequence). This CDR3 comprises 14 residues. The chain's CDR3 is CASRDRELNIAPFF. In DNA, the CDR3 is TGTGCCAGTAGAGACCGGGAGCTAAATATCGCCCCTTTCTTT.

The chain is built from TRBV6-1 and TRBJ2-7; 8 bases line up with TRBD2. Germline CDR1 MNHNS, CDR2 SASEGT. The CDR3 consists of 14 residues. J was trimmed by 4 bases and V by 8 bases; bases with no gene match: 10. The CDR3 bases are TGTGCCAGCCTCTATGACGGGAGGGTGTACGAGCAGTACTTC. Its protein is CASLYDGRVYEQYF.

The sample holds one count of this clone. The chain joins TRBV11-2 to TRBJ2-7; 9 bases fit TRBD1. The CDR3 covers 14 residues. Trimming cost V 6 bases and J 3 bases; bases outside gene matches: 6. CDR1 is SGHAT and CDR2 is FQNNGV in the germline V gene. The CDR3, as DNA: TGTGCCAGCAGAAGGACAGGGGTGGACTACGAGCAGTACTTC. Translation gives CASRRTGVDYEQYF.

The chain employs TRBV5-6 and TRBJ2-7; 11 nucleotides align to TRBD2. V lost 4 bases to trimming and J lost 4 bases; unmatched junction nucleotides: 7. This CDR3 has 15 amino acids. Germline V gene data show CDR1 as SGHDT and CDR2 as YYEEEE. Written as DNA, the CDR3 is TGTGCCAGCAGCCACATAGCGGGAGGGCAATACGAGCAGTACTTC. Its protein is CASSHIAGGQYEQYF.

The DNA of the CDR3 is TGTGCCACCGGACTAGCGGGAGGGCCAACAGATACGCAGTATTTT. Protein product: CATGLAGGPTDTQYF. J is TRBJ2-3 and V is TRBV2, with 15 positions matching TRBD2. Germline loops: CDR1 SNHLY, CDR2 FYNNEI. V shed 10 bases, J shed 3 bases, and the junction held 5 bases outside the gene matches. The CDR3 has 15 residues. The full variable domain, rest sourced from reference TRBV2 and TRBJ2-3, is EPEVTQTPSHQVTQMGQEVILRCVPISNHLYFYWYRQILGQKVEFLVSFYNNEISEKSEIFDDQFSVERPDGSNFTLKIRSTKLEDSAMYFCATGLAGGPTDTQYFGPGTRLTVL.

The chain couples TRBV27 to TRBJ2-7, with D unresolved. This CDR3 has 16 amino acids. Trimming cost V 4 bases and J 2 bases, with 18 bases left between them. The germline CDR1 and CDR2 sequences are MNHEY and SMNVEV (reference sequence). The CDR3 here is CASSSIYQVDPYEQYF. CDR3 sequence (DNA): TGTGCCAGCAGTTCCATCTATCAGGTAGACCCCTACGAGCAGTACTTC.

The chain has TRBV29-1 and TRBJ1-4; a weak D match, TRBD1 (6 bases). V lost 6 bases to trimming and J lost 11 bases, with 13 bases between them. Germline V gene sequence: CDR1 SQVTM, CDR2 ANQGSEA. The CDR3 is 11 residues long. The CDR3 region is CSVGAGAKLFF. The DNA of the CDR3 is TGCAGCGTGGGGGCGGGGGCGAAACTGTTTTTT.

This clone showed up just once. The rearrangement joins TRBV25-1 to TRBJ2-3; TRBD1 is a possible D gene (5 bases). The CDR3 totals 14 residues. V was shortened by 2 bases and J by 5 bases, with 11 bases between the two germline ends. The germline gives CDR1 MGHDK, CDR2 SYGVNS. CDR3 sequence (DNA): TGTGCCAGCAGTGAAAGGGTGGGGCGAGATACGCAGTATTTT. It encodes CASSERVGRDTQYF.

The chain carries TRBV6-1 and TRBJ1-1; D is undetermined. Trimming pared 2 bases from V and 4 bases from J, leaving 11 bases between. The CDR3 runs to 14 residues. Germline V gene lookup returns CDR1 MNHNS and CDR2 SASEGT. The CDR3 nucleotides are TGTGCCAGCAGTGAACTGCGGCGAGGCACTGAAGCTTTCTTT. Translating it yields CASSELRRGTEAFF.

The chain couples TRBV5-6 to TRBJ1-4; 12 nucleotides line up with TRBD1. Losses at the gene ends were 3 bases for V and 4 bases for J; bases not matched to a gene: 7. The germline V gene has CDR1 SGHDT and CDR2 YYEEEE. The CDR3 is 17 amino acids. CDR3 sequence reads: CASSSRDRGHGNEKLFF. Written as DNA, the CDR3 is TGTGCCAGCAGCTCCCGGGACAGGGGGCATGGTAATGAAAAACTGTTTTTT.

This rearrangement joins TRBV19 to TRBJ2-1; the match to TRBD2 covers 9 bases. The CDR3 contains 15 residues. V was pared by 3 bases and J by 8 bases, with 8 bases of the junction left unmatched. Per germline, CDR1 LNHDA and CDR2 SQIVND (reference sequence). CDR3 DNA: TGTGCCAGTAGTATTGAGGCTAGCGGGAAGGATGAGCAGTTCTTC. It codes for CASSIEASGKDEQFF.

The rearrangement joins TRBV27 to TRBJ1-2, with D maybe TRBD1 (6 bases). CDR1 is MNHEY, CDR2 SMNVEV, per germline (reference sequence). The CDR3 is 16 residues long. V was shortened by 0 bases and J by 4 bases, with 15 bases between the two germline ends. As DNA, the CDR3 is TGTGCCAGCAGTTTATCAAGAACAGGACAGCCCTATGGCTACACCTTC. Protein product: CASSLSRTGQPYGYTF.